This note documents a single T cell receptor (beta chain) sequence. Sequencing was performed with immunoSEQ multiplex PCR; in TCRdb, only in-frame clones are kept and a portion is missing. Seen here are hundreds of thousands of clones, about 88% observed once, and the top ten hold around 4.1%. This record belongs to a study of blood T cell repertoires in COVID-19. CDR3 length: 14 amino acids. V was cut by 4 bases and J by 6 bases, with 10 bases left in between. In germline, CDR1 is SGHTA, CDR2 FQGNSA. This clonotype originated in a man aged 30 to 39 with acute COVID-19. The sequencing input was PBMCs or T cells enriched from blood (not recorded which). The chain joins TRBV7-2 to TRBJ1-6; D is unresolved. The CDR3 coding sequence is TGTGCCAGCAGCTATCAGGATTTTAATTCACCCCTCCACTTT. It is translated as CASSYQDFNSPLHF.